This TCR beta chain was retrieved from a study of CD8+ T cells in alopecia areata. Study details: Oral tofacitinib (5 to 10 mg twice daily) was administered to treated patients.

cDNA prepared by RNA extraction and subsequent reverse transcription served as the template for sequencing. Profiling relied on immunoSEQ multiplex PCR, and the TCRdb table lists in-frame clones only, not all of them. This table holds about 150,000 clones, about 53% found once. This clone was observed many times. Germline V gene lookup returns CDR1 LNHDA and CDR2 SQIVND (reference sequence). The ends were cut back, 10 bases at V and 8 bases at J, with 14 bases in the middle. This CDR3 has 11 amino acids. Sorted populations comprised CD4+ and CD8+ T cells obtained from PBMCs. The genes are TRBV19 and TRBJ1-2, with a weak D call TRBD1 (6 bases). This TCR was sampled from a human donor with alopecia areata. Here the sequenced sample was CD8+ T cells sorted from blood, taken at week 0. The CDR3 loop is CATRQASGYTF. In nucleotides, the CDR3 is TGTGCCACTAGACAGGCTTCGGGCTACACCTTC.